In its sample, the clone carrying this TCR beta chain was seen many times. V lost 6 bases, J lost 8 bases, and 17 bases lay in between. This CDR3 has 13 residues. Germline CDR1 SQVTM, CDR2 ANQGSEA. The sample is drawn from a study of tumor-infiltrating lymphocytes in primary liver carcinoma. Overall study context: Read depth, roughly 3.5 to 8 million productive TCRbeta reads, did not differ significantly between tissues.

Constant-region priming of 500 to 550 ng total RNA yielded TCR beta cDNA. Sequencing libraries for TCR beta derived from three nested multiplex PCR rounds that used slightly modified ARM-PCR. TRBV1-TRBV30 forward primers paired with a C-beta reverse primer were used in the first two PCR rounds, which ran roughly 9 cycles each. TCRdb re-called the multiplex PCR reads through MiXCR, storing one row per CDR3 protein. The data contain approximately 47,000 distinct CDR3 sequences, about 80% of them seen just once; the ten biggest clones take up about a quarter. Extraction of RNA together with DNA used 20-30 mg of unsorted bulk tissue. Donors were untreated and chronically infected with HBV.

The chain is built from TRBV29-1 and TRBJ2-1; no clear D. This clonotype originated in a man aged 35 to 55 with primary liver carcinoma and hepatitis B virus infection. The sequencing sample was made of liver tumor tissue from sampling region 3. Subset given: tumor region T3, left-lateral pole. Here the CDR3 reads CSVESTSADEQFF. CDR3 DNA: TGCAGCGTGGAGTCCACCAGCGCCGATGAGCAGTTCTTC.